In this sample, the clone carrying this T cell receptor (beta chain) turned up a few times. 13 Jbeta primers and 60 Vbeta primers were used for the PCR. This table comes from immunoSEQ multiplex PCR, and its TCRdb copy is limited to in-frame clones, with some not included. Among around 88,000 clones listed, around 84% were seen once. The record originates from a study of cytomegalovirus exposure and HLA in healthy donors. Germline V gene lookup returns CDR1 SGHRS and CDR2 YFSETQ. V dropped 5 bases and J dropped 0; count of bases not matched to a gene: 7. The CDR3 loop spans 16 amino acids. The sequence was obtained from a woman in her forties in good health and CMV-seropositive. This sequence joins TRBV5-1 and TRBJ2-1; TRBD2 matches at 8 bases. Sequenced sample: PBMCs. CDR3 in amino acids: CASRKDSGSSYNEQFF. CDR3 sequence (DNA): TGCGCCAGCAGGAAGGACAGCGGGAGCTCCTACAATGAGCAGTTCTTC.